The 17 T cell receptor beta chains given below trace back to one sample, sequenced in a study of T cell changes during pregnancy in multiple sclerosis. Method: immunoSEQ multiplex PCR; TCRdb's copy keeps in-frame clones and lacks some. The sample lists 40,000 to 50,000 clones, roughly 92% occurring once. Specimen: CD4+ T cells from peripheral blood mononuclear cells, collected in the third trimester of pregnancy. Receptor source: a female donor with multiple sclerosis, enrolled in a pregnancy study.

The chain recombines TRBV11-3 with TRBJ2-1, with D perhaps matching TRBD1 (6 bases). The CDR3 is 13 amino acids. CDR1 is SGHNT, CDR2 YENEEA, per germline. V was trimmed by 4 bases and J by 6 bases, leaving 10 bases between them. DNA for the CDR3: TGTGCCAGCAGCTCAGGGGACGGCAATGAGCAGTTCTTC. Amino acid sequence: CASSSGDGNEQFF.

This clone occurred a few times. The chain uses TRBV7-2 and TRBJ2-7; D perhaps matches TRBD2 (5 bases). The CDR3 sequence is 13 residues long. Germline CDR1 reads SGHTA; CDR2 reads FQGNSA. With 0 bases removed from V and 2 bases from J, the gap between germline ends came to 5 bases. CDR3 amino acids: CASSLAGAYEQYF. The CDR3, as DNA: TGTGCCAGCAGCTTAGCGGGAGCCTACGAGCAGTACTTC. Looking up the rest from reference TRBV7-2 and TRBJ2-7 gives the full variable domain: GAGVSQSPSNKVTEKGKDVELRCDPISGHTALYWYRQSLGQGLEFLIYFQGNSAPDKSGLPSDRFSAERTGGSVSTLTIQRTQQEDSAVYLCASSLAGAYEQYFGPGTRLTVT.

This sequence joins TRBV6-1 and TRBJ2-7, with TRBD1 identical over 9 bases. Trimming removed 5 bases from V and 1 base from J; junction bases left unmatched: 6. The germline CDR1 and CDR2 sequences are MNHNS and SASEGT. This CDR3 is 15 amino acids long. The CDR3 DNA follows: TGTGCCAGCAGTCCATCGGGACAGGGTTCCTACGAGCAGTACTTC. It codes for CASSPSGQGSYEQYF.

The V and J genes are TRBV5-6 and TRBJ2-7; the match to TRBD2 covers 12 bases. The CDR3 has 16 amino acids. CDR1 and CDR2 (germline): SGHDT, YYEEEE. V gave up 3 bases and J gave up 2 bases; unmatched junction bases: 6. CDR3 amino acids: CASSSLGLAGTYEQYF. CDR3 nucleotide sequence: TGTGCCAGCAGCTCCCTGGGACTAGCGGGCACCTACGAGCAGTACTTC.

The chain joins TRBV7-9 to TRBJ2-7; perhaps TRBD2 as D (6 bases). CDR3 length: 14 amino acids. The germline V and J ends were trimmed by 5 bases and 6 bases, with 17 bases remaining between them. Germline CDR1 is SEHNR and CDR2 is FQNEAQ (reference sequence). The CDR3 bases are TGTGCCAGCAGCCCGGGGGTGAGCCCCAGCGAGCAGTACTTC. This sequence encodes CASSPGVSPSEQYF.

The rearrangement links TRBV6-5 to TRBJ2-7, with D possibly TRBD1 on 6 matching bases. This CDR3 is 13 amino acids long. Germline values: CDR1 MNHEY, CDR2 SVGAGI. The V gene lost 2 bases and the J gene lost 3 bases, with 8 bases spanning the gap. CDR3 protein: CASSYGQYYEQYF. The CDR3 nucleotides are TGTGCCAGCAGTTACGGACAGTACTACGAGCAGTACTTC.

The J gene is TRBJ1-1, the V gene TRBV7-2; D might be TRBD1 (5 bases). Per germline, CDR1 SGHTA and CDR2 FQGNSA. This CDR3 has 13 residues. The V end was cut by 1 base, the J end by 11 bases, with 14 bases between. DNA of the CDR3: TGTGCCAGCAGCTTAGTTGCTGGGGCCGGGGCTTTCTTT. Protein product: CASSLVAGAGAFF. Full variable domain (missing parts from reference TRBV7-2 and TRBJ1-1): GAGVSQSPSNKVTEKGKDVELRCDPISGHTALYWYRQSLGQGLEFLIYFQGNSAPDKSGLPSDRFSAERTGGSVSTLTIQRTQQEDSAVYLCASSLVAGAGAFFGQGTRLTVV.

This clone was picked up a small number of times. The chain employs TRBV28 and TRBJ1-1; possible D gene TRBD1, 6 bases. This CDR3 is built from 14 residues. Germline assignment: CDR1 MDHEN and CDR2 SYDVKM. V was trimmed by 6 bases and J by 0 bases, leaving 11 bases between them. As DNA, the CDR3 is TGTGCCAGCAGCCCAGGGGCGTTGAACACTGAAGCTTTCTTT. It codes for CASSPGALNTEAFF. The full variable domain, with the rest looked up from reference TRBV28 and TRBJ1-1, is DVKVTQSSRYLVKRTGEKVFLECVQDMDHENMFWYRQDPGLGLRLIYFSYDVKMKEKGDIPEGYSVSREKKERFSLILESASTNQTSMYLCASSPGALNTEAFFGQGTRLTVV.

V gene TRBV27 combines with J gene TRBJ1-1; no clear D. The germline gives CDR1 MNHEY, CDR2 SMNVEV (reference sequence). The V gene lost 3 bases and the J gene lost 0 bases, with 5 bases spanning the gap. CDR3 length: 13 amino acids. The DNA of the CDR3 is TGTGCCAGCAGTTTTAAATTGAACACTGAAGCTTTCTTT. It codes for CASSFKLNTEAFF.

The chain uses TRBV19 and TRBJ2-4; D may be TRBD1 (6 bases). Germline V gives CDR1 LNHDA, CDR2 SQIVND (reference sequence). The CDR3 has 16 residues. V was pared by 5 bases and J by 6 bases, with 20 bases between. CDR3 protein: CASSPSGAVPLNIQYF. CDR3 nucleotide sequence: TGTGCCAGTAGTCCATCAGGGGCCGTACCCTTAAACATTCAGTACTTC. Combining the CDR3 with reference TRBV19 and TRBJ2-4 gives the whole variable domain DGGITQSPKYLFRKEGQNVTLSCEQNLNHDAMYWYRQDPGQGLRLIYYSQIVNDFQKGDIAEGYSVSREKKESFPLTVTSAQKNPTAFYLCASSPSGAVPLNIQYFGAGTRLSVL.

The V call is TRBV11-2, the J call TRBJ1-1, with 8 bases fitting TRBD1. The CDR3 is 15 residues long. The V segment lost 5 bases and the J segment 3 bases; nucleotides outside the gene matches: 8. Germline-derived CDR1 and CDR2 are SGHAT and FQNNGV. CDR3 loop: CASSRLQGAYTEAFF. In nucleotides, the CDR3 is TGTGCCAGCAGCCGCCTTCAGGGGGCGTACACTGAAGCTTTCTTT.

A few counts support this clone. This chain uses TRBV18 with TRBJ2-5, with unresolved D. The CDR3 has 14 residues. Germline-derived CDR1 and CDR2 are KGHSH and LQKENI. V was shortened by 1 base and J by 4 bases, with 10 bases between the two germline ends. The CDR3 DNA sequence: TGTGCCAGCTCACCACGAGTATCGGGAGAGACCCAGTACTTC. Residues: CASSPRVSGETQYF. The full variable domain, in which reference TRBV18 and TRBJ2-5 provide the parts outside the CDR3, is NAGVMQNPRHLVRRRGQEARLRCSPMKGHSHVYWYRQLPEEGLKFMVYLQKENIIDESGMPKERFSAEFPKEGPSILRIQQVVRGDSAAYFCASSPRVSGETQYFGPGTRLLVL.

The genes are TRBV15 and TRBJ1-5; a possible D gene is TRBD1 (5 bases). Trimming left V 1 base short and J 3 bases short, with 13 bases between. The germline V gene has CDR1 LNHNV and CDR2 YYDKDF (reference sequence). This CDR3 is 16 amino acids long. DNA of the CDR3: TGTGCCACCAGCAGAGCCATCACCAGGGACAATCAGCCCCAGCATTTT. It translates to CATSRAITRDNQPQHF.

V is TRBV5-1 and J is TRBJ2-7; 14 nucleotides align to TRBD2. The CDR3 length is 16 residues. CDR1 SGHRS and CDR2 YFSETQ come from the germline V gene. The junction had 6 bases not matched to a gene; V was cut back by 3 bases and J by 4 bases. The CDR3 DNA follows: TGCGCCAGCAGCTCAAAGGGACTAGCGGGAGCTTACGAGCAGTACTTC. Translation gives CASSSKGLAGAYEQYF.

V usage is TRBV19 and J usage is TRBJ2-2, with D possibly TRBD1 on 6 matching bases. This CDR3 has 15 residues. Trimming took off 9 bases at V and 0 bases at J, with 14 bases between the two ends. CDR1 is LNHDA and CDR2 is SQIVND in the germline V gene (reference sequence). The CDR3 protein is CASRTGTTNTGELFF. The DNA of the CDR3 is TGTGCCAGCCGAACTGGGACAACGAACACCGGGGAGCTGTTTTTT. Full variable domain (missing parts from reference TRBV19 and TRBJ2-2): DGGITQSPKYLFRKEGQNVTLSCEQNLNHDAMYWYRQDPGQGLRLIYYSQIVNDFQKGDIAEGYSVSREKKESFPLTVTSAQKNPTAFYLCASRTGTTNTGELFFGEGSRLTVL.

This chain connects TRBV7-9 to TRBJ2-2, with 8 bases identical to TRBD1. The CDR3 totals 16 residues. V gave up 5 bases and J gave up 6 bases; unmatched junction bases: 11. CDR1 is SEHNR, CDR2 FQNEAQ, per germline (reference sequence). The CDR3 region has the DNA TGTGCCAGCAGCCCTGACAGGGGTCTAAAACCCGGGGAGCTGTTTTTT. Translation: CASSPDRGLKPGELFF.

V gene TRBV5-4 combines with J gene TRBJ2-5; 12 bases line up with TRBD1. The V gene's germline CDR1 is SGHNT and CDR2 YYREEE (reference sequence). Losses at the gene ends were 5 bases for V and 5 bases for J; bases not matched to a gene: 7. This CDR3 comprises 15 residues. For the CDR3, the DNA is TGTGCCAGCAGGGGGACAGGGGGCCTATGGGAGACCCAGTACTTC. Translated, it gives CASRGTGGLWETQYF.